This T cell receptor beta chain is drawn from a study of CD8 T cells in ankylosing spondylitis. In this sample, this clonotype turned up many times. Its antigen is unknown. The authors made TCR beta libraries by quantitative 5'-RACE with molecular barcodes. MiXCR, applied by TCRdb to the 5' RACE reads, yields one record per CDR3 protein. The table includes around 300,000 distinct CDR3 sequences, 11% detected once. Trimming stripped 6 bases from V and 2 bases from J, with 16 bases between. The CDR3 consists of 15 residues. From germline, CDR1 is MNHNS and CDR2 SASEGT. Whole-study results and caveats: Reports of some motif variants in reactive arthritis synovial fluid and blood predate this one. Ankylosing spondylitis blood seemed to carry a telltale TCR beta motif made of several highly homologous variants.

V usage is TRBV6-1 and J usage is TRBJ2-5; D is perhaps TRBD1 (6 bases). The sequence was collected from a female donor with ankylosing spondylitis or in good health (not recorded which). The sample consisted of blood, either unsorted or a sorted T cell fraction (not recorded which). The CDR3 loop reads CASRNMDSSQETQYF. Written as DNA, the CDR3 is TGTGCCAGCAGGAATATGGACAGCTCGCAAGAGACCCAGTACTTC.